The 5 T cell receptor beta chains presented below share a single source sample, sequenced in a study of radiotherapy plus CTLA-4 blockade in lung cancer. The data were produced by immunoSEQ multiplex PCR, yet TCRdb's version contains in-frame clones alone and is incomplete. The profile shows more than 25,000 clones, less than 85% of them singletons. The sequencing used peripheral blood, collected from a patient treated with radiotherapy plus ipilimumab. Receptor source: a human donor with non-small cell lung cancer who had stable disease on radiotherapy plus ipilimumab.

The V gene is TRBV27, the J gene TRBJ1-6; D remains ambiguous. The V end lost 6 bases, the J end lost 5 bases, and 5 bases lay between the germline ends. Germline CDR1 and CDR2: MNHEY and SMNVEV (reference sequence). CDR3 length equals 12 residues. This chain's CDR3 is CASREDNSPLHF. In DNA form, the CDR3 reads TGTGCCAGCAGGGAGGATAATTCACCCCTCCACTTT.

The rearrangement joins TRBV4-1 to TRBJ1-6; D remains ambiguous. This CDR3 has 12 amino acids. The V end lost 1 base, the J end lost 13 bases, and 8 bases lay between the germline ends. Germline values: CDR1 MGHRA, CDR2 YSYEKL. CDR3 nucleotides: TGCGCCAGCAGCCAAGTAGCGGGGCCCCTCCACTTT. Residues: CASSQVAGPLHF.

V gene TRBV5-1 combines with J gene TRBJ2-1; TRBD1 might be the D (6 bases). Germline V gene lookup returns CDR1 SGHRS and CDR2 YFSETQ. Between the trimmed V and J ends, which lost 4 bases and 8 bases, there was a span of 13 bases. The CDR3 contains 13 residues. CDR3 residues: CASSLKQGHEQFF. As DNA, the CDR3 is TGCGCCAGCAGCCTAAAACAGGGCCATGAGCAGTTCTTC.

The chain employs TRBV25-1 and TRBJ2-5; 15 bases align to TRBD2. The CDR3 spans 15 residues. V trimming: 3 bases; J trimming: 5 bases; junction bases outside the gene matches: 1. CDR1 and CDR2 (germline): MGHDK, SYGVNS. The CDR3 sequence: CASSDGLAGGETQYF. The CDR3 bases are TGTGCCAGCAGTGATGGACTAGCGGGGGGGGAGACCCAGTACTTC.

The chain combines TRBV7-9 with TRBJ1-1; no firm D call. The germline V gene encodes CDR1 SEHNR and CDR2 FQNEAQ (reference sequence). V lost 3 bases to trimming and J lost 1 base, with 12 bases between them. The CDR3 totals 15 residues. The CDR3 region has the DNA TGTGCCAGCAGCTTTATCGGGCACCGGAACACTGAAGCTTTCTTT. Translation gives CASSFIGHRNTEAFF.